This TCR beta chain was captured by sequencing in a study of T cell responses to AZD1222 COVID-19 vaccine. This clone was counted between two and nine times. Sequencing was performed with immunoSEQ multiplex PCR; in TCRdb, only in-frame clones are kept and a portion is missing. The repertoire holds about 100,000 clones, with approximately 90% as singletons. The CDR3 has 15 amino acids. The V gene lost 5 bases and the J gene lost 0 bases, with 13 bases spanning the gap. Looked up from germline, CDR1 is SNHLY and CDR2 is FYNNEI. Sequenced here: peripheral blood, sampled 28 days after the second AZD1222 dose. This sequence was found in an adult who received the AZD1222 COVID-19 vaccine. The chain uses TRBV2 and TRBJ1-1; D unresolved. The CDR3 protein is CASSQDRTMNTEAFF. DNA of the CDR3: TGTGCCAGCAGTCAAGATAGAACAATGAACACTGAAGCTTTCTTT.